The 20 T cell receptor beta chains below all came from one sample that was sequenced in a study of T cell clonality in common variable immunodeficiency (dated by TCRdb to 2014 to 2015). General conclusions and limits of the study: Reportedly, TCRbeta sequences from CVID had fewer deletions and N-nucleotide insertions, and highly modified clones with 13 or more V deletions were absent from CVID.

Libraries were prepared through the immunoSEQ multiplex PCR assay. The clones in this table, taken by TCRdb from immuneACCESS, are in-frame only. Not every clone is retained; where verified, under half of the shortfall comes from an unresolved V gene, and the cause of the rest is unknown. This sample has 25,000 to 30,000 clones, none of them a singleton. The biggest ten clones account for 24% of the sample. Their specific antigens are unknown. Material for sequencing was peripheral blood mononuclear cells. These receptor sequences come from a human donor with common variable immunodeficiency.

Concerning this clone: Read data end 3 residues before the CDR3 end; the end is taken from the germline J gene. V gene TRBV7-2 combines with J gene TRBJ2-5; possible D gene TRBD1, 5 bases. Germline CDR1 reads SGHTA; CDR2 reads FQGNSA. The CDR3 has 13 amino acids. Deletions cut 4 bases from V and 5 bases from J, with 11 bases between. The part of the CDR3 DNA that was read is TGTGCCAGCAGCTGGGGCCGGCACGAGACC. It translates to CASSWGRHET. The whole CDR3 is CASSWGRHETQYF.

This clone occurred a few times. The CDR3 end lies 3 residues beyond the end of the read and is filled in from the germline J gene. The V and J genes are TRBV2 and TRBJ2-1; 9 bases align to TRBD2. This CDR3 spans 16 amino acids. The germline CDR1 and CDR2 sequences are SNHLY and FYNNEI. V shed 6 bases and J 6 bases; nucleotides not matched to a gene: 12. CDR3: CASRSGGTSPSNEQFF. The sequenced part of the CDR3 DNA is TGTGCCAGCAGGAGTGGTGGGACTAGCCCCAGCAATGAG.

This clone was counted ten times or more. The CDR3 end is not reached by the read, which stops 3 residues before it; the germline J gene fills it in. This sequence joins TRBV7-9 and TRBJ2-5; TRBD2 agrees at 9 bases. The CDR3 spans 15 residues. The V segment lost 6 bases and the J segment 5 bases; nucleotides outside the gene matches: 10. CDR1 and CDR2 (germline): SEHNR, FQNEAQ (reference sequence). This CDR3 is CASRKEASGTETQYF. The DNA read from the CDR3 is TGTGCCAGCAGGAAGGAGGCTAGCGGGACGGAGACC.

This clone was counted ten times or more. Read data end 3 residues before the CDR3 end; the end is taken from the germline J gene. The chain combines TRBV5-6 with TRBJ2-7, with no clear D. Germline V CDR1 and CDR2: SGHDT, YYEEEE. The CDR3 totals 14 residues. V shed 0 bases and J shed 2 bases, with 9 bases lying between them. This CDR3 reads CASSLVQFPYEQYF. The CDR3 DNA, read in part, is TGTGCCAGCAGCTTGGTACAGTTCCCCTACGAG.

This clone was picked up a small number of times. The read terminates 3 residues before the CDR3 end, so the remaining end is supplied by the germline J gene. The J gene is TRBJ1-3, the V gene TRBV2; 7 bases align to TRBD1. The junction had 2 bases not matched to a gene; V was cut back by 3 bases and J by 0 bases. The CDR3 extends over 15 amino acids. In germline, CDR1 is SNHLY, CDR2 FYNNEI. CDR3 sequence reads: CASSEDRISGNTIYF. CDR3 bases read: TGTGCCAGCAGTGAGGACAGGATCTCTGGAAACACC.

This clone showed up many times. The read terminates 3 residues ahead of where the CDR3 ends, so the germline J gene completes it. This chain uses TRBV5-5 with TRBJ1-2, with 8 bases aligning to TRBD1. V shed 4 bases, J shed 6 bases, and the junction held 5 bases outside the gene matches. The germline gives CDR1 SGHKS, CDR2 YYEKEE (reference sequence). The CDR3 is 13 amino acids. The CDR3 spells CASSRTGIDGYTF. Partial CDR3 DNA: TGTGCCAGCAGCCGGACAGGGATAGATGGC. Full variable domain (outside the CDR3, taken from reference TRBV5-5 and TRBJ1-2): DAGVTQSPTHLIKTRGQQVTLRCSPISGHKSVSWYQQVLGQGPQFIFQYYEKEERGRGNFPDRFSARQFPNYSSELNVNALLLGDSALYLCASSRTGIDGYTFGSGTRLTVV.

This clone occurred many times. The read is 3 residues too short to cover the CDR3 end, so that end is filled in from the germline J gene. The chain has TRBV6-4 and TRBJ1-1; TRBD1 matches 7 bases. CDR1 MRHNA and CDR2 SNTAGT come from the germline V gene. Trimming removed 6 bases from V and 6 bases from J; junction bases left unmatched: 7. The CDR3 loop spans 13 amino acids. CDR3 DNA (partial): TGTGCCAGCAGAGCAACAGGGGCCCCTGAA. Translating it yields CASRATGAPE. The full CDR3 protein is CASRATGAPEAFF.

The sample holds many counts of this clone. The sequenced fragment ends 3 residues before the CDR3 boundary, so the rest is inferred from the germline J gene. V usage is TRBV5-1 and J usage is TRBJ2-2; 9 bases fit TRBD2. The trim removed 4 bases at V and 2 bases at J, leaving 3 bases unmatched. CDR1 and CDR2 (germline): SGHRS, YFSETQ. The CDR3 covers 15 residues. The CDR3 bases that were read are TGCGCCAGCAGCAGTAGCGGGGGAAACACCGGGGAG. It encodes CASSSSGGNTGE. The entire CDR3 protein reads CASSSSGGNTGELFF.

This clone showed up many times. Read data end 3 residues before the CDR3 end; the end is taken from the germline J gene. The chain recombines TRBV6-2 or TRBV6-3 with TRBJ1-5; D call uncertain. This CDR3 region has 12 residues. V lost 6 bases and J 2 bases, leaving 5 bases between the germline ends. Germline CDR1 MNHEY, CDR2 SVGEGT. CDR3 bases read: TGTGCCAGCAGAACGGGCAATCAGCCC. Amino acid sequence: CASRTGNQP. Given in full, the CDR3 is CASRTGNQPQHF.

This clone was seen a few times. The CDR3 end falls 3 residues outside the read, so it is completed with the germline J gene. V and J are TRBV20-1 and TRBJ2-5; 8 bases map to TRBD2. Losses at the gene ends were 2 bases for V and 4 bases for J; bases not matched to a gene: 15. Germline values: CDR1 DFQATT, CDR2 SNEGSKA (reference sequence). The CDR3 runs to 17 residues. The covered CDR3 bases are TGCAGTGCTAGAATCCCGGTTTTGCGGGGGGCCACAGAGACC. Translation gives CSARIPVLRGATET. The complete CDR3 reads CSARIPVLRGATETQYF.

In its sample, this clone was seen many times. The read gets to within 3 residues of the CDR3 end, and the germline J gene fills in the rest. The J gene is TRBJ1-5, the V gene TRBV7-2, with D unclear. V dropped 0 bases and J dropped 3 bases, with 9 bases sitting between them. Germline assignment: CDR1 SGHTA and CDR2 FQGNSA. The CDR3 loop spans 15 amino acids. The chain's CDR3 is CASSLALRVNQPQHF. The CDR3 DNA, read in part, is TGTGCCAGCAGCTTAGCGCTGCGGGTCAATCAGCCC.

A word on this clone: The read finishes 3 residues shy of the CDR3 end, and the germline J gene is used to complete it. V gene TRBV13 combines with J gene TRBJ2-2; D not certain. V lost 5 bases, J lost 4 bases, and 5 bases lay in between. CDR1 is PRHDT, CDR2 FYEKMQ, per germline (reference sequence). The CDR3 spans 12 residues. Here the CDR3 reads CASSHFTGELFF. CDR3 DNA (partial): TGTGCCAGCAGCCACTTCACCGGGGAG.

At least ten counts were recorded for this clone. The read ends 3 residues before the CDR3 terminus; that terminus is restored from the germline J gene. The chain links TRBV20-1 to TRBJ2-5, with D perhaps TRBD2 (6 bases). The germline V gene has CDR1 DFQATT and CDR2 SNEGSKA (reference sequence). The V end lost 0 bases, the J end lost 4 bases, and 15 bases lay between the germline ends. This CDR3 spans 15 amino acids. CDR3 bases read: TGCAGTGCTAGAGATTCAGGCGGGGCGGGAGAGACC. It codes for CSARDSGGAGET. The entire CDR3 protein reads CSARDSGGAGETQYF.

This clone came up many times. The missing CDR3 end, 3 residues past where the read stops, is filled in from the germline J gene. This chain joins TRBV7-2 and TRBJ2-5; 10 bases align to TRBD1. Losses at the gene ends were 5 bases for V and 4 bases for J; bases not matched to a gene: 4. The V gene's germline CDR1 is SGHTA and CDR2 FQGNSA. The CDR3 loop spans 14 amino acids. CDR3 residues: CASSRTGGRETQYF. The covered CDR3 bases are TGTGCCAGCAGCCGGACAGGGGGAAGAGAGACC.

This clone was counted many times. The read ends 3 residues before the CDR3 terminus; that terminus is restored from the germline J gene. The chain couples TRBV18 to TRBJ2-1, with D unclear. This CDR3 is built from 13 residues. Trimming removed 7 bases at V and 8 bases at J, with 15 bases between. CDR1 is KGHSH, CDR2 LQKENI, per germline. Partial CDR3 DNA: TGTGCCAGCTATCCCCCCGGGTCTGATGAG. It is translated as CASYPPGSDE. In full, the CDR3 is CASYPPGSDEQFF.

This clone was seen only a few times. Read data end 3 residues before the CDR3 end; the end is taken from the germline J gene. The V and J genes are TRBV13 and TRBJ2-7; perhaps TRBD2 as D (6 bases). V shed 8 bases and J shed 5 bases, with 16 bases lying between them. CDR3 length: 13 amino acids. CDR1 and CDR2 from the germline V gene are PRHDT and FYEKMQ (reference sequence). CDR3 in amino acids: CASASRDRDEQYF. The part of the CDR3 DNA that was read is TGTGCCAGCGCGTCGCGGGATCGAGACGAG.

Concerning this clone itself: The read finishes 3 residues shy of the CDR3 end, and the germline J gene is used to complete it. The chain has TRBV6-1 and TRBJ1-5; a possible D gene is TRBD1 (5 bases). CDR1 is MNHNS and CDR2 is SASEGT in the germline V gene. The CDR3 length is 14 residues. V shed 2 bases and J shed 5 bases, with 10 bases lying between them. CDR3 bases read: TGTGCCAGCAGTGAATGGGGCAGGGATCAGCCC. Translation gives CASSEWGRDQP. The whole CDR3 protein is CASSEWGRDQPQHF.

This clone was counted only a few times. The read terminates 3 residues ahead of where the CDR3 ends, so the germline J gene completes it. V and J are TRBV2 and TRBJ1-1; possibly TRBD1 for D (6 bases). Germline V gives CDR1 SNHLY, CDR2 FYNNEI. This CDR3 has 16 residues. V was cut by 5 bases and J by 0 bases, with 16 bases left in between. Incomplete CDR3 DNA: TGTGCCAGCAGTATTCCTCTGGACAGCTTGAACACTGAA. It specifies CASSIPLDSLNTE. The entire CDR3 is CASSIPLDSLNTEAFF. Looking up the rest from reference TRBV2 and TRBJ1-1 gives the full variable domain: EPEVTQTPSHQVTQMGQEVILRCVPISNHLYFYWYRQILGQKVEFLVSFYNNEISEKSEIFDDQFSVERPDGSNFTLKIRSTKLEDSAMYFCASSIPLDSLNTEAFFGQGTRLTVV.

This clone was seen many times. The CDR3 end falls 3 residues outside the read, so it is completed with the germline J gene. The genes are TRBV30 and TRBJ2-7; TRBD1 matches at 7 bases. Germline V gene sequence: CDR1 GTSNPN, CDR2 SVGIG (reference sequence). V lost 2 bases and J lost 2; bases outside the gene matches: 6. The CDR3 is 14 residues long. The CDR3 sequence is CAWSPGTVTYEQYF. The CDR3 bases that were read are TGTGCCTGGAGTCCCGGGACAGTGACCTACGAG.

CDR3 DNA, as far as it was read: TGTGCCATCAGTCAACCGGGGGGAGACACTAGCGGGGGATACTACGAG. Translating gives CAISQPGGDTSGGYYE. The CDR3 in full is CAISQPGGDTSGGYYEQYF. This chain links TRBV10-3 with TRBJ2-7; the match to TRBD2 covers 11 bases. The missing CDR3 end, 3 residues past where the read stops, is filled in from the germline J gene. Trimming at V came to 5 bases and at J to 3 bases, leaving 18 bases not matched to a gene. This CDR3 region has 19 residues. Germline lookup yields CDR1 ENHRY and CDR2 SYGVKD.